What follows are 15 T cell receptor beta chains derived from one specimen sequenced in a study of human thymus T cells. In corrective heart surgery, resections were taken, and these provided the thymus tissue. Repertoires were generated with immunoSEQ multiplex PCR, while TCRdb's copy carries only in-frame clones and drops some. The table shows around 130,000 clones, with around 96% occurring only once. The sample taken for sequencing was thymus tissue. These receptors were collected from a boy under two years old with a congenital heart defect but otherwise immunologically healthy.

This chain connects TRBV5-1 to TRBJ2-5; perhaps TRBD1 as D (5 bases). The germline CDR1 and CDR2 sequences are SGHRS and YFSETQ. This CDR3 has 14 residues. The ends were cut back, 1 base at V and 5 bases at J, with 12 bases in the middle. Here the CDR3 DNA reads TGCGCCAGCAGCTTGTATGGGGCAGGGGAGACCCAGTACTTC. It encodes CASSLYGAGETQYF.

The CDR3 region has the DNA TGTGCCAGCAGTTCCTTAATCAACTATGGCTACACCTTC. Translated, it gives CASSSLINYGYTF. This sequence joins TRBV6-5 and TRBJ1-2; D is ambiguous. Trimming cost V 4 bases and J 2 bases, with 8 bases left between them. The CDR3 contains 13 residues. Germline assignment: CDR1 MNHEY and CDR2 SVGAGI.

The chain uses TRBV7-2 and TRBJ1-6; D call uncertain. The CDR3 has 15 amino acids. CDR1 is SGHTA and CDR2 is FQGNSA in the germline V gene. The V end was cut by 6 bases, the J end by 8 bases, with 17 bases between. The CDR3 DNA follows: TGTGCCAGCAGTAACGCCCCGATAGGTCATTCACCCCTCCACTTT. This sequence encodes CASSNAPIGHSPLHF.

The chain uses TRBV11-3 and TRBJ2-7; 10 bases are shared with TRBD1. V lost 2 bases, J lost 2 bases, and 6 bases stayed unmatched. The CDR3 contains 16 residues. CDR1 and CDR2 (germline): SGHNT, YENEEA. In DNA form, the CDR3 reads TGTGCCAGCAGCTTAAGCGGGACAGGGGAGACCTACGAGCAGTACTTC. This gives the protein CASSLSGTGETYEQYF.

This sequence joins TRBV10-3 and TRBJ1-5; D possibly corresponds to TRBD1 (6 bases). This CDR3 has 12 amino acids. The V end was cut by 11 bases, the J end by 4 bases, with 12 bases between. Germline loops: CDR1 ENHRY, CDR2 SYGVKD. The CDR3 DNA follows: TGTGCCCCTATTGGACAGAATCAGCCCCAGCATTTT. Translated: CAPIGQNQPQHF.

DNA for the CDR3: TGTGCCACCGAAGGGGCCTCTTCGAACACTGAAGCTTTCTTT. It is translated as CATEGASSNTEAFF. The chain links TRBV28 to TRBJ1-1; tentatively, D is TRBD1 (5 bases). Germline CDR1 is MDHEN and CDR2 is SYDVKM. There are 14 residues in the CDR3. The V and J ends lost 10 bases and 1 base respectively, with 16 bases between them.

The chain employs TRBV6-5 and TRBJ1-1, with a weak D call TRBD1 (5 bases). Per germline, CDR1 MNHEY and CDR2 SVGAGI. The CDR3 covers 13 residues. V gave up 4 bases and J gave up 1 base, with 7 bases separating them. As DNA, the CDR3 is TGTGCCAGCAGTTGGGGGGGGAACACTGAAGCTTTCTTT. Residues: CASSWGGNTEAFF.

As DNA, the CDR3 is TGTGCCATCAGCCCCGCTGTAGCGGGGGGCCCTAAAATCTACGAGCAGTACTTC. Translated, it gives CAISPAVAGGPKIYEQYF. The J gene is TRBJ2-7, the V gene TRBV10-3; 10 nucleotides line up with TRBD2. The V gene's germline CDR1 is ENHRY and CDR2 SYGVKD. The CDR3 is made up of 18 amino acids. J gave up 3 bases and V 6 bases, and 17 bases lay outside the gene matches.

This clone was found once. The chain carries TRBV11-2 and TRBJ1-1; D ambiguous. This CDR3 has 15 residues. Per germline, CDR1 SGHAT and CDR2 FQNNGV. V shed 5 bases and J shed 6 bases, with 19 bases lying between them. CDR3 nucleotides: TGTGCCAGCAGCCCGATTAACCAACAGTCCCCTGAAGCTTTCTTT. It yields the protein CASSPINQQSPEAFF.

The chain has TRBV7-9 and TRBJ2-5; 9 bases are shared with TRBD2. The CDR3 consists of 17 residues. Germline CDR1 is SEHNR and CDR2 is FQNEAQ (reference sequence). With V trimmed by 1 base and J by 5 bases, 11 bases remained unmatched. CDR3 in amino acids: CASSLVRRGGLGETQYF. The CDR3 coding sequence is TGTGCCAGCAGCTTAGTAAGGCGGGGGGGCCTTGGGGAGACCCAGTACTTC.

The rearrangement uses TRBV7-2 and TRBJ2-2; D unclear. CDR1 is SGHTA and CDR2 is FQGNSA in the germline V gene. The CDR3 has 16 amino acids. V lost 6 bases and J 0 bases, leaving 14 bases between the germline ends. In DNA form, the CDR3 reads TGTGCCAGCAGTTGCGACTTAAGCGCGAACACCGGGGAGCTGTTTTTT. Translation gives CASSCDLSANTGELFF.

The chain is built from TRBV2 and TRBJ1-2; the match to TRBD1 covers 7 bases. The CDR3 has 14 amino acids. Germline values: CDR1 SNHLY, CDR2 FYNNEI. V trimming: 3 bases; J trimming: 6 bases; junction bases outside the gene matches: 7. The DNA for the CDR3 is TGTGCCAGCAGTGATGGAAGACAGGGTGATGGCTACACCTTC. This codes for CASSDGRQGDGYTF.

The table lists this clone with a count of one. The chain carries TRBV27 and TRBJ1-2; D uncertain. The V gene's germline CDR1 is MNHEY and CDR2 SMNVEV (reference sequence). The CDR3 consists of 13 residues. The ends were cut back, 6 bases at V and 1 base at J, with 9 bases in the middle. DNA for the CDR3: TGTGCCAGCAGAACACGGGTTAACTATGGCTACACCTTC. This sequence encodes CASRTRVNYGYTF.

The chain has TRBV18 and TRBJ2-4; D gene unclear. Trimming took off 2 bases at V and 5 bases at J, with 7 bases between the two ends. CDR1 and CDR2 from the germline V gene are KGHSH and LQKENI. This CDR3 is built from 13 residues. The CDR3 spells CASSPTGQNIQYF. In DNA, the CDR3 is TGTGCCAGCTCACCAACCGGTCAAAACATTCAGTACTTC.

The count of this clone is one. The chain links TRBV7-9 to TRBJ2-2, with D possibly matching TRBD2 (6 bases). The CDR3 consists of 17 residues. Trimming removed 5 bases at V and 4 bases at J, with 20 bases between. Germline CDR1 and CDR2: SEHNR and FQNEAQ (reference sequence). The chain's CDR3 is CASSTGAGRGVTGELFF. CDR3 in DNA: TGTGCCAGCAGCACCGGCGCAGGGCGCGGGGTCACCGGGGAGCTGTTTTTT.